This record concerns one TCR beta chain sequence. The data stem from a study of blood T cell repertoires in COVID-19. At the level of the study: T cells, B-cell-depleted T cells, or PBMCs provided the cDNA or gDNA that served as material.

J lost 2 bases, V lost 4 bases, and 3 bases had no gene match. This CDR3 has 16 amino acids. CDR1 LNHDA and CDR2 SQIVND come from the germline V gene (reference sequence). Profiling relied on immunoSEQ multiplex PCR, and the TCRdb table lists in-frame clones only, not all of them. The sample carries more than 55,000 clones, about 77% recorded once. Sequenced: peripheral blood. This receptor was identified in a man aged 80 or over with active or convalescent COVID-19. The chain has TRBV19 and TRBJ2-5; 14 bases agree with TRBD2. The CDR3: CASSTGLAGGQETQYF. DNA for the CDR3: TGTGCCAGTAGTACAGGACTAGCGGGGGGACAAGAGACCCAGTACTTC.